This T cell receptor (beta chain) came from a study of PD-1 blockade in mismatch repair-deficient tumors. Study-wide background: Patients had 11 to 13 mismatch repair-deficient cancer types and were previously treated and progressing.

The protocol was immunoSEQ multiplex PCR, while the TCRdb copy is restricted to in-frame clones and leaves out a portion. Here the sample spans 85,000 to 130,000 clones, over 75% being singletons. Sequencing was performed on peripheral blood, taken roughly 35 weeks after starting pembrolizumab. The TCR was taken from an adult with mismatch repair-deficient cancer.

CDR3 DNA sequence: TGTGCCAGTAGTAACCGTGGTGAGGAAGGCTCCTACGAGCAGTACTTC. Translated: CASSNRGEEGSYEQYF. The genes are TRBV19 and TRBJ2-7; D unresolved. The CDR3 runs 16 residues. Per the germline V gene, CDR1 is LNHDA and CDR2 is SQIVND (reference sequence). Trimming removed 4 bases at V and 0 bases at J, with 16 bases between. Variable domain in full (rest from reference TRBV19 and TRBJ2-7): DGGITQSPKYLFRKEGQNVTLSCEQNLNHDAMYWYRQDPGQGLRLIYYSQIVNDFQKGDIAEGYSVSREKKESFPLTVTSAQKNPTAFYLCASSNRGEEGSYEQYFGPGTRLTVT.